The rows below give T cell receptor beta chains drawn from one sample of a study of OX40 agonist ivuxolimab in advanced cancers. Data came from immunoSEQ multiplex PCR; TCRdb stores just in-frame clones and leaves some out. Of over 15,000 clones listed, about four fifths are singletons. This sample comprised CD4+ or CD8+ T cells sorted from blood, obtained in a trial of the OX40 agonist ivuxolimab. The receptors here all came from an adult with an advanced solid tumor such as melanoma, head and neck, liver or kidney cancer. The CDR3 runs from the conserved cysteine through the conserved F or W. The order of the fields is D gene, V gene, CDR3 length, J gene, clone size, CDR3 protein, CDR3 DNA. The D gene is left open where the match is weak. Size is stated for part of the rows, as once, few or many counts, or as a class when the clone is expanded.

.	TRBV6-1	14	TRBJ2-1	once	CAAARLDSYNEQFF	TGTGCCGCCGCCAGACTAGACTCCTACAATGAGCAGTTCTTC
TRBD1	TRBV27	16	TRBJ2-7	.	CASSLTPGQVLYEQYF	TGTGCCAGCAGTTTAACGCCGGGACAGGTCCTCTACGAGCAGTACTTC
TRBD2	TRBV10-3	14	TRBJ2-7	.	CAISDLAGNYEQYF	TGTGCCATCAGTGACCTAGCGGGAAACTACGAGCAGTACTTC
TRBD1	TRBV9	13	TRBJ2-5	once	CASGTGRGETQYF	TGTGCCAGTGGGACAGGGAGAGGAGAGACCCAGTACTTC
TRBD2	TRBV7-2	15	TRBJ2-7	.	CASSQRTSGRVEQYF	TGTGCCAGCAGCCAGCGGACTAGCGGGAGAGTCGAGCAGTACTTC
TRBD2	TRBV7-8	17	TRBJ2-2	.	CASRTAPLAASTGELFF	TGTGCCAGCAGAACTGCACCCCTAGCGGCAAGCACCGGGGAGCTGTTTTTT
.	TRBV30	13	TRBJ2-2	few	CAWFRGGTGELFF	TGTGCCTGGTTCAGGGGAGGGACCGGGGAGCTGTTTTTT
.	TRBV2	14	TRBJ1-5	.	CASRARDGIGPQHF	TGTGCCAGCAGGGCCCGGGACGGGATAGGGCCCCAGCATTTT
TRBD2	TRBV10-2	16	TRBJ2-2	.	CASSETLAGYTGELFF	TGCGCCAGCAGTGAGACACTAGCGGGGTACACCGGGGAGCTGTTTTTT
.	TRBV7-9	13	TRBJ1-2	.	CASSVSGANGYTF	TGTGCCAGCAGCGTATCAGGGGCGAATGGCTACACCTTC
.	TRBV27	16	TRBJ2-1	.	CASSLSGSNPYNEQFF	TGTGCCAGCAGTCTTTCCGGGAGCAATCCCTACAATGAGCAGTTCTTC
TRBD2	TRBV29-1	12	TRBJ2-7	.	CSVELAELGQYF	TGCAGCGTTGAGCTAGCGGAGTTGGGACAGTACTTC
.	TRBV11-2	11	TRBJ1-1	.	CASSSSVEAFF	TGTGCCAGCAGCTCTTCAGTTGAAGCTTTCTTT
TRBD2	TRBV29-1	14	TRBJ2-5	.	CSADIREGLETQYF	TGCAGCGCTGACATAAGGGAGGGCCTGGAGACCCAGTACTTC
TRBD1	TRBV5-1	15	TRBJ2-2	.	CASSSGTGGIGELFF	TGCGCCAGCAGCTCGGGGACAGGGGGCATCGGGGAGCTGTTTTTT
.	TRBV7-3	14	TRBJ1-6	.	CASSLKPENSPLHF	TGTGCCAGCAGCTTAAAACCCGAGAATTCACCCCTCCACTTT
TRBD1	TRBV28	14	TRBJ1-5	.	CASSLAGGDQPQHF	TGTGCCAGCAGTTTGGCAGGGGGGGATCAGCCCCAGCATTTT
.	TRBV30	13	TRBJ1-1	once	CAWSVLGGSGAFF	TGTGCCTGGAGTGTTCTGGGGGGCTCTGGAGCTTTCTTT
.	TRBV2	13	TRBJ1-6	.	CASTSGDSLPLHF	TGTGCCAGCACCTCAGGAGACAGTTTACCCCTCCACTTT
.	TRBV10-3	12	TRBJ1-1	.	CAISESGTEAFF	TGTGCCATCAGTGAATCCGGGACAGAAGCTTTCTTT
.	TRBV27	16	TRBJ2-2	once	CASSFTGTINTGELFF	TGTGCCAGCAGTTTTACCGGGACGATTAACACCGGGGAGCTGTTTTTT
.	TRBV10-3	14	TRBJ1-1	.	CAISVGQANTEAFF	TGTGCCATCAGTGTTGGGCAGGCGAACACTGAAGCTTTCTTT
.	TRBV19	16	TRBJ2-6	.	CASSNPGRSGANVLTF	TGTGCCAGTAGTAACCCTGGTAGGTCAGGGGCCAACGTCCTGACTTTC
.	TRBV5-6	14	TRBJ1-5	.	CASSFQGGNQPQHF	TGTGCCAGCAGCTTCCAGGGTGGCAATCAGCCCCAGCATTTT
.	TRBV7-9	14	TRBJ1-5	.	CASSSSDRNQPQHF	TGTGCCAGCAGCTCCTCCGACAGAAATCAGCCCCAGCATTTT
.	TRBV5-1	14	TRBJ2-1	.	CASYSEGGLHEQFF	TGCGCCAGCTACTCCGAGGGAGGCCTCCATGAGCAGTTCTTC
.	TRBV28	17	TRBJ2-6	once	CASTSTRRRSGANVLTF	TGTGCCAGCACCTCCACCCGGAGGAGGAGTGGGGCCAACGTCCTGACTTTC
.	TRBV7-2	13	TRBJ1-5	once	CASSLLGTQPQHF	TGTGCCAGCAGCTTACTAGGGACCCAGCCCCAGCATTTT
.	TRBV7-3	12	TRBJ2-1	.	CASSMTGGEQFF	TGTGCCAGCAGCATGACTGGGGGTGAGCAGTTCTTC
.	TRBV6-1	14	TRBJ1-5	.	CASSEIWGNQPQHF	TGTGCCAGCAGTGAAATCTGGGGCAATCAGCCCCAGCATTTT
TRBD1	TRBV29-1	12	TRBJ1-1	once	CSGQGVGTEAFF	TGCAGCGGACAGGGCGTAGGCACTGAAGCTTTCTTT
.	TRBV28	15	TRBJ2-2	.	CASSSGLENTGELFF	TGTGCCAGCAGTTCGGGACTGGAGAACACCGGGGAGCTGTTTTTT
.	TRBV19	15	TRBJ2-6	once	CASSILGGGANVLTF	TGTGCCAGTAGTATCCTAGGGGGTGGGGCCAACGTCCTGACTTTC
.	TRBV20-1	11	TRBJ2-5	.	CSARLLETQYF	TGCAGTGCTAGATTACTCGAGACCCAGTACTTC
.	TRBV7-2	13	TRBJ2-7	.	CASSPAGPYEQYF	TGTGCCAGCAGCCCGGCTGGCCCCTACGAGCAGTACTTC
TRBD1	TRBV28	13	TRBJ1-5	.	CASSPGQYKPQHF	TGTGCCAGCAGTCCGGGACAGTACAAGCCCCAGCATTTT
TRBD1	TRBV9	15	TRBJ2-7	.	CASSVGGQGSLEQYF	TGTGCCAGCAGCGTAGGGGGACAGGGTTCCCTCGAGCAGTACTTC
.	TRBV29-1	10	TRBJ1-1	.	CSVDVTEAFF	TGCAGCGTTGACGTGACTGAAGCTTTCTTT
.	TRBV4-3	16	TRBJ2-7	.	CASSQSSSGATYEQYF	TGCGCCAGCAGCCAAAGTAGTAGCGGTGCGACTTACGAGCAGTACTTC
TRBD1	TRBV7-2	15	TRBJ2-5	.	CASSIGTGGRETQYF	TGTGCCAGCAGCATCGGGACAGGGGGAAGAGAGACCCAGTACTTC
.	TRBV6-1	12	TRBJ2-3	.	CASSLSRDTQYF	TGTGCCAGCAGCTTGAGTAGGGATACGCAGTATTTT
TRBD2	TRBV19	20	TRBJ2-3	.	CASSIRAGGLAGLSTDTQYF	TGTGCCAGTAGTATACGCGCAGGGGGACTAGCGGGCCTCTCGACAGATACGCAGTATTTT
TRBD1	TRBV9	13	TRBJ1-2	.	CASSVTVRDRVTF	TGTGCCAGCAGCGTAACGGTCAGAGACAGGGTCACCTTC
TRBD2	TRBV9	15	TRBJ2-3	.	CASSAPGREPDTQYF	TGTGCCAGCAGCGCCCCCGGGCGGGAGCCAGATACGCAGTATTTT
.	TRBV28	14	TRBJ2-3	.	CASSAFRVADTQYF	TGTGCCAGCAGCGCATTTCGAGTTGCAGATACGCAGTATTTT
.	TRBV6-5	16	TRBJ2-3	.	CASSYSRGVGPDTQYF	TGTGCCAGCAGTTACTCTAGGGGCGTCGGGCCAGATACGCAGTATTTT
.	TRBV7-2	14	TRBJ1-5	.	CASSLGGAGQPQHF	TGTGCCAGCAGCTTAGGAGGGGCAGGGCAGCCCCAGCATTTT
.	TRBV30	11	TRBJ1-1	.	CAWGPNTEAFF	TGTGCCTGGGGACCGAACACTGAAGCTTTCTTT
TRBD1	TRBV10-3	15	TRBJ2-7	.	CAISDLDRGVYEQYF	TGTGCCATCAGTGATCTGGACAGGGGGGTCTACGAGCAGTACTTC
.	TRBV2	14	TRBJ2-3	.	CASSVSHRGDTQYF	TGTGCCAGCAGTGTTTCACACCGCGGGGATACGCAGTATTTT
TRBD2	TRBV10-3	14	TRBJ2-5	.	CAISRAGGRETQYF	TGTGCCATCAGTCGAGCGGGAGGGCGTGAGACCCAGTACTTC
.	TRBV2	14	TRBJ2-3	few	CASRTSPHRYTQYF	TGTGCCAGCAGGACCTCGCCCCATAGATATACGCAGTATTTT
TRBD1	TRBV30	15	TRBJ1-1	.	CAWGAPTGGRTEAFF	TGTGCCTGGGGCGCCCCGACAGGGGGCAGGACTGAAGCTTTCTTT
TRBD1	TRBV7-2	15	TRBJ2-7	.	CASSYGGQVAYEQYF	TGTGCCAGCAGCTACGGAGGACAGGTGGCCTACGAGCAGTACTTC
.	TRBV5-1	16	TRBJ2-1	few	CASTLGGPSSYNEQFF	TGCGCCAGCACACTGGGGGGTCCCTCCTCCTACAATGAGCAGTTCTTC
TRBD1	TRBV2	15	TRBJ1-2	.	CASSISGTVNYGYTF	TGTGCCAGCAGCATATCCGGGACAGTTAACTATGGCTACACCTTC
TRBD2	TRBV9	14	TRBJ2-1	.	CASSGLAGGDEQFF	TGTGCCAGCAGTGGACTAGCGGGAGGAGATGAGCAGTTCTTC